The rows below give T cell receptor beta chains drawn from one sample of a study of blood T cells in healthy people across ages. TCRdb re-called the 5' RACE reads with MiXCR, one entry per CDR3 protein. This table holds approximately 1.5 million distinct CDR3 sequences, about 31% found once. Sequenced input: blood. The receptors were gathered from a woman younger than 45 in good health. The CDR3 runs from the conserved cysteine through the conserved F or W. The D gene is left open where the match is weak. Clone size, where shown, is once, few, many, or a class for clones that have expanded.

TRBV7-2	NA	TRBJ2-3	NA	TGTGCCAGCAGCTTACAATACCAAACGACAGATACGCAGTATTTT	CASSLQYQTTDTQYF
TRBV20-1	TRBD1	TRBJ1-5	NA	TGCAGTGCAACGAGACAGGGAGATCAGCCCCAGCATTTT	CSATRQGDQPQHF
TRBV20-1	NA	TRBJ2-7	many	TGCAGTGCTAGGAAGATAAGTACGGACGAGCAGTACTTC	CSARKISTDEQYF
TRBV5-1	NA	TRBJ2-7	few	TGCGCCAGCAGCGCGGACATTGGGAGCTCCTACGAGCAGTACTTC	CASSADIGSSYEQYF
TRBV5-1	TRBD2	TRBJ2-1	once	TGCGCCAGCAGCTTGTTGCTAGCGGGGACAAACAATGAGCAGTTCTTC	CASSLLLAGTNNEQFF
TRBV29-1	TRBD1	TRBJ2-1	NA	TGCAGCGTGTTACCGGGACAGGCTCCGGGCAATGAGCAGTTCTTC	CSVLPGQAPGNEQFF
TRBV5-1	NA	TRBJ2-7	many	TGCGCCAGCAGCTTCGCGGGACCGAATGAAGAGCAGTACTTC	CASSFAGPNEEQYF
TRBV29-1	NA	TRBJ1-1	many	TGCAGCGTCCTCTCCCTGGGCCAGATTGAAGCTTTCTTT	CSVLSLGQIEAFF
TRBV5-4	TRBD1	TRBJ2-3	few	TGTGCCAGCAGCCCGGGGACAGGGTTAAGGGATACGCAGTATTTT	CASSPGTGLRDTQYF
TRBV2	NA	TRBJ2-3	NA	TGTGCCAGCAGTGAAGTGGGCGTGGATAGCACAGATACGCAGTATTTT	CASSEVGVDSTDTQYF
TRBV28	TRBD2	TRBJ2-1	few	TGTGCCAGCGACCCCAGCGGGAGGGCCAAAAGGCTCAATGAGCAGTTCTTC	CASDPSGRAKRLNEQFF
TRBV15	NA	TRBJ1-2	NA	TGTGCCACCAGCAGACGTAGAGACAGTCTTAGCTATGGCTACACCTTC	CATSRRRDSLSYGYTF
TRBV27	TRBD2	TRBJ2-7	NA	TGTGCCAGCAGTCCGGGACTAGCGGGCCCCAGCTCCTACGAGCAGTACTTC	CASSPGLAGPSSYEQYF
TRBV5-1	NA	TRBJ2-3	many	TGCGCCAGCAGCTTGCTCATTGGGTACACAGATACGCAGTATTTT	CASSLLIGYTDTQYF
TRBV28	NA	TRBJ2-1	NA	TGTGCCAGCAGTAATCTAAGAAGCTCCTACAATGAGCAGTTCTTC	CASSNLRSSYNEQFF
TRBV28	NA	TRBJ2-7	NA	TGTGCCAGCAGACCCCCGGAGCCAGCGGCCTTTTACGAGCAGTACTTC	CASRPPEPAAFYEQYF
TRBV28	TRBD1	TRBJ2-5	NA	TGTGCCAGCAGTTATTTCGGACAGGGGAAGGCAGAGACCCAGTACTTC	CASSYFGQGKAETQYF
TRBV6-6	TRBD2	TRBJ2-3	NA	TGTGCCAGCAGTTACTTACGACCAGCGGGAGGGAAAGATACGCAGTATTTT	CASSYLRPAGGKDTQYF
TRBV7-2	NA	TRBJ2-5	many	TGTGCCAGCAGCCCCCGCGTGTTGGAGACCCAGTACTTC	CASSPRVLETQYF
TRBV29-1	TRBD2	TRBJ2-1	many	TGCAGCGTTGGTTTCCGACTAGCGGACAATGAGCAGTTCTTC	CSVGFRLADNEQFF
TRBV27	TRBD1	TRBJ1-1	NA	TGTGCCAGCAGTCCTCGACAGGGAAAGATGTGGCGAGCTTTCTTT	CASSPRQGKMWRAFF
TRBV12-3/TRBV12-4	NA	TRBJ1-1	few	TGTGCCAGCAGTTTGGGAACGGTCACTGAAGCTTTCTTT	CASSLGTVTEAFF
TRBV27	NA	TRBJ2-1	NA	TGTGCCAGCAGTTTACTAGAAATCGACAATGAGCAGTTCTTC	CASSLLEIDNEQFF
TRBV9	NA	TRBJ2-1	once	TGTGCCAGCAGCGCGGAGAGTCCGATTCCCAATGAGCAGTTCTTC	CASSAESPIPNEQFF
TRBV7-6	TRBD2	TRBJ2-1	few	TGTGCCAGCAACTTTTTGAGTTCTAGCGGGGTTAGCTCCTACAATGAGCAGTTCTTC	CASNFLSSSGVSSYNEQFF
TRBV28	TRBD1	TRBJ1-1	few	TGTGCCAGCAGAGGGACAGGGAGGAACACTGAAGCTTTCTTT	CASRGTGRNTEAFF
TRBV28	NA	TRBJ2-1	NA	TGTGCCGGCAGTTTATATCCCAGGGGCTTAGAGCAGTTCTTC	CAGSLYPRGLEQFF
TRBV2	NA	TRBJ2-5	NA	TGTGCCAGCAGTGAATGGCAGCCCGAGGGAGAGACCCAGTACTTC	CASSEWQPEGETQYF
TRBV5-1	TRBD1	TRBJ1-4	NA	TGCGCCAGCAGCCGCGCCGGGACAGGGGTTGGTACCGAAAAACTGTTTTTT	CASSRAGTGVGTEKLFF
TRBV9	TRBD2	TRBJ2-1	NA	TGTGCCAGCAGCGTAGCGAGCGGGGGATCCTACAATGAGCAGTTCTTC	CASSVASGGSYNEQFF
TRBV4-1	TRBD2	TRBJ2-7	many	TGCGCCAGCAGCCAAGTTTCTAGCGGGGACTACGAGCAGTACTTC	CASSQVSSGDYEQYF
TRBV6-9	TRBD2	TRBJ2-5	NA	TGTGCCAGCAGTTACCGGGGAGGGCCAGAGACCCAGTACTTC	CASSYRGGPETQYF
TRBV7-2	TRBD2	TRBJ2-7	NA	TGTGCCAGCAGCTTCAGCGGGACTACCACTACGGAGCAGTACTTC	CASSFSGTTTTEQYF
TRBV2	TRBD2	TRBJ2-1	NA	TGTGCCAGCAGTTTCCCGGGACTAGCGGGAGCTACATCACCCTACAATGAGCAGTTCTTC	CASSFPGLAGATSPYNEQFF
TRBV7-9	NA	TRBJ1-4	NA	TGTGCCAGCAGCAAACAGGGTTGGAATGAAGAACTGTTTTTT	CASSKQGWNEELFF
TRBV27	NA	TRBJ1-2	few	TGTGCCAGCAGTTTAAGGGCAGGGACCACTATTGGCTACACCTTC	CASSLRAGTTIGYTF
TRBV11-2	NA	TRBJ2-1	NA	TGTGCCAGCAGCTTAGGTTTAGTGGGGGGTGAGCAGTTCTTC	CASSLGLVGGEQFF